These T cell receptor beta chains were read from a single sample in a study of T cell repertoires in ileal Crohn's disease. Sequenced by immunoSEQ multiplex PCR; TCRdb stores in-frame clones only, minus some. The sample lists around 15,000 clones; about 85% were seen once. The material sequenced was ileal tissue. These receptors originate from an adult with Crohn's disease. The CDR3 runs from the conserved cysteine through the conserved F or W. Each record gives: CDR3 length, V gene, clone size, CDR3 protein. Expanded clones get a size class; other rows say once, few or many, or leave the size out.

14,TRBV27,.,CASGHRSGANVLTF
15,TRBV7-9,.,CASSLGTVNNQPQHF
20,TRBV21-1,.,CASSKRRGGTGASLSYGYTF
13,TRBV28,.,CATRDSLNYGYTF
14,TRBV18,.,CASSRGQGYGEAFF
13,TRBV28,.,CASRSGGYNEQFF
13,TRBV30,.,CAWGKMGSQPQHF
15,TRBV14,.,CASSHRTGENEKLFF
16,TRBV7-9,.,CASSLASRAAKNIQYF
16,TRBV19,.,CASSPRGSGRTDTQYF
13,TRBV5-1,.,CASFGTSGETQYF
11,TRBV6-5,.,CASSRSGELFF
13,TRBV7-9,few,CASSLDRETEAFF
13,TRBV11-2,.,CASSRTGDYGYTF
10,TRBV6-1,.,CASKEYGYTF
14,TRBV19,once,CASSPRGRTYEQYF
14,TRBV9,once,CASSPGGSGNTIYF
15,TRBV29-1,.,CSVESDRPIYNEQFF
16,TRBV5-1,.,CASSPSLAGEVDTQYF
15,TRBV19,.,CASSAPGTVNYGYTF
15,TRBV5-1,.,CASSFGLTSGNTIYF
14,TRBV7-9,few,CASSLQGGGYEQYF
16,TRBV7-2,.,CASSLMQASNTGELFF
15,TRBV6-1,.,CASSEGPGQQETQYF
18,TRBV7-8,.,CASRKTGIELSGANVLTF
17,TRBV28,.,CASSFGSGRAVVGEQYF
12,TRBV30,.,CAWGQGGETQYF
15,TRBV4-2,.,CASSFGGQGANTIYF
14,TRBV10-3,.,CAISADRGQTEAFF
15,TRBV5-4,.,CASSLGGGRSDTQYF
15,TRBV11-2,.,CASSLVGSPYNEQFF
14,TRBV27,.,CASGTSGSYYEQYF
13,TRBV7-8,.,CASSPTGDETQYF
11,TRBV2,few,CASIGQSHCTF
12,TRBV7-3,.,CASSSGTEAQYF
17,TRBV11-2,.,CASSLDGPPRAPFEAFF
17,TRBV5-4,.,CASSLVASGPGGTSQYF
14,TRBV5-1,.,CASSLGQTGYGYTF
15,TRBV28,.,CASSLPGGSSYEQYF